A selection of T cell receptor beta chains follows, all from one sample in a study of shared T cell receptors in the human thymus. Method: immunoSEQ multiplex PCR; TCRdb's copy keeps in-frame clones and lacks some. Of hundreds of thousands of clones listed, around nine tenths are singletons. This sample was also put to use in a study of human thymus T cells.

Sequencing input: thymocytes. All receptors come from a boy less than two years old with a congenital heart defect. Both conserved end residues are part of each CDR3. D genes are given only for firm matches. A row's size may be missing; if present it is once, few, many or a size class.

CDR3nt: TGTGCCAGCAGTAACCGGGACACTGAGCAGTACTTC
CDR3aa: CASSNRDTEQYF
d_gene: .
v_gene: TRBV27
len: 12
j_gene: TRBJ2-7
abundance: .

CDR3nt: TGTGCCTGGAGTCTCGGGACTAGCGGGAGGGCCCCCTACAATGAGCAGTTCTTC
CDR3aa: CAWSLGTSGRAPYNEQFF
d_gene: TRBD2
v_gene: TRBV30
len: 18
j_gene: TRBJ2-1
abundance: .

CDR3nt: TGCGCCAGCAGCTTGGAGACAGGGGCCTCCTCTGGGGCCAACGTCCTGACTTTC
CDR3aa: CASSLETGASSGANVLTF
d_gene: TRBD1
v_gene: TRBV5-1
len: 18
j_gene: TRBJ2-6
abundance: few

CDR3nt: TGCGCCAGCAGCCGAGATTACAGGGGGCAGGGGGAGCAGTACTTC
CDR3aa: CASSRDYRGQGEQYF
d_gene: TRBD1
v_gene: TRBV5-1
len: 15
j_gene: TRBJ2-7
abundance: once

CDR3nt: TGTGCCAGCAGTTACAGGGGTTCAGAGACCCAGTACTTC
CDR3aa: CASSYRGSETQYF
d_gene: .
v_gene: TRBV6-5
len: 13
j_gene: TRBJ2-5
abundance: .

CDR3nt: TGTGCCAGCAGTTACTCCAGGGGGCGCTACGAGCAGTACTTC
CDR3aa: CASSYSRGRYEQYF
d_gene: TRBD1
v_gene: TRBV6-5
len: 14
j_gene: TRBJ2-7
abundance: .

CDR3nt: TGTGCCAGCAGCGGGGGGAGCCCTAATGAAAAACTGTTTTTT
CDR3aa: CASSGGSPNEKLFF
d_gene: .
v_gene: TRBV5-6
len: 14
j_gene: TRBJ1-4
abundance: .

CDR3nt: TGTGCCAGCAGTTTATCCGGTAGGCGGAGCTATGGCTACACCTTC
CDR3aa: CASSLSGRRSYGYTF
d_gene: .
v_gene: TRBV27
len: 15
j_gene: TRBJ1-2
abundance: .

CDR3nt: TGTGCCAGCAGTTTATCGGGACAAACTGCCTACAATGAGCAGTTCTTC
CDR3aa: CASSLSGQTAYNEQFF
d_gene: .
v_gene: TRBV27
len: 16
j_gene: TRBJ2-1
abundance: .

CDR3nt: TGTGCGAGTCTAGCGGGGAGCTCCTACGAGCAGTACTTC
CDR3aa: CASLAGSSYEQYF
d_gene: TRBD2
v_gene: TRBV28
len: 13
j_gene: TRBJ2-7
abundance: .

CDR3nt: TGTGCCAGCAGTTACAGGGGGGGCGGCAATCAGCCCCAGCATTTT
CDR3aa: CASSYRGGGNQPQHF
d_gene: .
v_gene: TRBV6-5
len: 15
j_gene: TRBJ1-5
abundance: .

CDR3nt: TGTGCCATTGCGGCTTCTAACTATGGCTACACCTTC
CDR3aa: CAIAASNYGYTF
d_gene: .
v_gene: TRBV7-9
len: 12
j_gene: TRBJ1-2
abundance: .

CDR3nt: TGCGCCAGCAGCCATATTCGGCATAGCGGGAGGGCCAATGAGCAGTTCTTC
CDR3aa: CASSHIRHSGRANEQFF
d_gene: TRBD2
v_gene: TRBV10-2
len: 17
j_gene: TRBJ2-1
abundance: .

CDR3nt: TGTGCCAGTAGTATAATCAACCGGGAGGCCCCAGGGAACAATGAGCAGTTCTTC
CDR3aa: CASSIINREAPGNNEQFF
d_gene: TRBD2
v_gene: TRBV19
len: 18
j_gene: TRBJ2-1
abundance: .

CDR3nt: TGTGCCACCAGCAGAGATGATCTCAGGACAGGGGGTTACGAGCAGTACTTC
CDR3aa: CATSRDDLRTGGYEQYF
d_gene: TRBD1
v_gene: TRBV15
len: 17
j_gene: TRBJ2-7
abundance: .

CDR3nt: TGTGCTAGTGGTTTGGCCCACAGGGGGAGAAACACCATATATTTT
CDR3aa: CASGLAHRGRNTIYF
d_gene: TRBD1
v_gene: TRBV12-5
len: 15
j_gene: TRBJ1-3
abundance: few

CDR3nt: TGTGCCAGCAGTCGCCCGGGACTAGCCTCCAATGAGCAGTTCTTC
CDR3aa: CASSRPGLASNEQFF
d_gene: TRBD2
v_gene: TRBV4-2
len: 15
j_gene: TRBJ2-1
abundance: .

CDR3nt: TGTGCCAGCAGCTTGGTGTCTAGCGGGAGGTCCTCGAACACCGGGGAGCTGTTTTTT
CDR3aa: CASSLVSSGRSSNTGELFF
d_gene: TRBD2
v_gene: TRBV5-4
len: 19
j_gene: TRBJ2-2
abundance: .

CDR3nt: TGTGCCAGCAGCCAAAGAACCGGGGGACGGCTGTACCAAGAGACCCAGTACTTC
CDR3aa: CASSQRTGGRLYQETQYF
d_gene: .
v_gene: TRBV7-9
len: 18
j_gene: TRBJ2-5
abundance: .

CDR3nt: TGTGCCATCAGTGGAAGTACAGGGGCATACACAGATACGCAGTATTTT
CDR3aa: CAISGSTGAYTDTQYF
d_gene: TRBD1
v_gene: TRBV10-3
len: 16
j_gene: TRBJ2-3
abundance: .

CDR3nt: TGTGCCAGCAGTCCCTCAAGGGGGCACAACTATGGCTACACCTTC
CDR3aa: CASSPSRGHNYGYTF
d_gene: TRBD1
v_gene: TRBV27
len: 15
j_gene: TRBJ1-2
abundance: .

CDR3nt: TGTGCCAGCCACTTGACAGGGGGTCAGCCCCAGCATTTT
CDR3aa: CASHLTGGQPQHF
d_gene: TRBD1
v_gene: TRBV2
len: 13
j_gene: TRBJ1-5
abundance: .

CDR3nt: TGTGCCAGTAGGCCCGGGACAGACTTCACCGGGGAGCTGTTTTTT
CDR3aa: CASRPGTDFTGELFF
d_gene: TRBD1
v_gene: TRBV19
len: 15
j_gene: TRBJ2-2
abundance: .

CDR3nt: TGCGCCAGCAGCGCCCTCAGGGGAGAGACCCAGTACTTC
CDR3aa: CASSALRGETQYF
d_gene: .
v_gene: TRBV5-1
len: 13
j_gene: TRBJ2-5
abundance: once

CDR3nt: TGTGCCAGCAGTGGAGTATCGGCAGAGGACACTGAAGCTTTCTTT
CDR3aa: CASSGVSAEDTEAFF
d_gene: .
v_gene: TRBV25-1
len: 15
j_gene: TRBJ1-1
abundance: .

CDR3nt: TGCAGCGTTGATCTAGCGGGGGGGAGAGATACGCAGTATTTT
CDR3aa: CSVDLAGGRDTQYF
d_gene: TRBD2
v_gene: TRBV29-1
len: 14
j_gene: TRBJ2-3
abundance: .

CDR3nt: TGTGCCAGCAGCCAAGAGGGGAGGGACGAAAAGCGGGAGCGGGGGACAGATACGCAGTATTTT
CDR3aa: CASSQEGRDEKRERGTDTQYF
d_gene: TRBD2
v_gene: TRBV4-2
len: 21
j_gene: TRBJ2-3
abundance: .

CDR3nt: TGTGCCAGCAGCGGAAGGGACAGGCGAGATCAAGAGACCCAGTACTTC
CDR3aa: CASSGRDRRDQETQYF
d_gene: TRBD1
v_gene: TRBV7-6
len: 16
j_gene: TRBJ2-5
abundance: .

CDR3nt: TGTGCCAGCAGCCAGGACGGGGGGGGGAGGGAGTATTTT
CDR3aa: CASSQDGGGREYF
d_gene: TRBD2
v_gene: TRBV5-4
len: 13
j_gene: TRBJ2-3
abundance: .

CDR3nt: TGTGCCAGCTCACCACAAGGGTCAGGGGTATCCTACGAGCAGTACTTC
CDR3aa: CASSPQGSGVSYEQYF
d_gene: .
v_gene: TRBV18
len: 16
j_gene: TRBJ2-7
abundance: .

CDR3nt: TGCGCCAGCAGCTTGGGACAGGGGAGGAGGTTGAACACTGAAGCTTTCTTT
CDR3aa: CASSLGQGRRLNTEAFF
d_gene: TRBD1
v_gene: TRBV5-1
len: 17
j_gene: TRBJ1-1
abundance: .

CDR3nt: TGTGCCATCAGTGAGTCGACAGGGACCGGTGATGGCTACACCTTC
CDR3aa: CAISESTGTGDGYTF
d_gene: TRBD1
v_gene: TRBV10-3
len: 15
j_gene: TRBJ1-2
abundance: .

CDR3nt: TGTGCCAGTAGCAATGACATGTACCAAGAGACCCAGTACTTC
CDR3aa: CASSNDMYQETQYF
d_gene: .
v_gene: TRBV19
len: 14
j_gene: TRBJ2-5
abundance: .

CDR3nt: TGTGCCAGCAGCATGACTAGCATGGTCGCCGGGGAGCTGTTTTTT
CDR3aa: CASSMTSMVAGELFF
d_gene: TRBD2
v_gene: TRBV2
len: 15
j_gene: TRBJ2-2
abundance: .

CDR3nt: TGTGCCAGCAGCCAAGGTGGGCGCAACAGGGGATACGAGACCCAGTACTTC
CDR3aa: CASSQGGRNRGYETQYF
d_gene: TRBD1
v_gene: TRBV4-2
len: 17
j_gene: TRBJ2-5
abundance: .

CDR3nt: TGTGCCAGCAGTTCACGGGACACCTCTGGAAACACCATATATTTT
CDR3aa: CASSSRDTSGNTIYF
d_gene: .
v_gene: TRBV11-1
len: 15
j_gene: TRBJ1-3
abundance: .

CDR3nt: TGTGCCAGCAGTGAATGTTCCTACGAAGGCGACATCGAGTCTGGGGCCAACGTCCTGACTTTC
CDR3aa: CASSECSYEGDIESGANVLTF
d_gene: .
v_gene: TRBV6-1
len: 21
j_gene: TRBJ2-6
abundance: .

CDR3nt: TGTGCCAGCTCACCAAGGAAGGCCCTGGACAGGAGCTCCTATAATTCACCCCTCCACTTT
CDR3aa: CASSPRKALDRSSYNSPLHF
d_gene: TRBD1
v_gene: TRBV18
len: 20
j_gene: TRBJ1-6
abundance: .

CDR3nt: TGTGCCAGCAGTGGACAGGGAGGGAGGTCAGGGGCCAACGTCCTGACTTTC
CDR3aa: CASSGQGGRSGANVLTF
d_gene: .
v_gene: TRBV9
len: 17
j_gene: TRBJ2-6
abundance: .

CDR3nt: TGTGCCAGCAGCTCCACCCCTCGGTCTAGCCTGAACACCGGGGAGCTGTTTTTT
CDR3aa: CASSSTPRSSLNTGELFF
d_gene: .
v_gene: TRBV28
len: 18
j_gene: TRBJ2-2
abundance: .

CDR3nt: TGTGCCAGTAGTACCCCAAGGGCTAGCGGGAGGTGGGCCGGGGAGCTGTTTTTT
CDR3aa: CASSTPRASGRWAGELFF
d_gene: TRBD2
v_gene: TRBV19
len: 18
j_gene: TRBJ2-2
abundance: .

CDR3nt: TGTGCCAGCAGCTCTTATTTATATGGGGACCGGGGGGCTCGGGTCGAGCAGTACTTC
CDR3aa: CASSSYLYGDRGARVEQYF
d_gene: .
v_gene: TRBV7-2
len: 19
j_gene: TRBJ2-7
abundance: .

CDR3nt: TGTGCCAGCAGCTATCCGGGACTAAACACAGATACGCAGTATTTT
CDR3aa: CASSYPGLNTDTQYF
d_gene: .
v_gene: TRBV12-1
len: 15
j_gene: TRBJ2-3
abundance: .

CDR3nt: TGTGCCAGCAGTGACCCGAAAAAAGGGGTGATCTATGGCTACACCTTC
CDR3aa: CASSDPKKGVIYGYTF
d_gene: .
v_gene: TRBV2
len: 16
j_gene: TRBJ1-2
abundance: .

CDR3nt: TGTGCCAGCAGTTTCCCCCCCTCACTGGACAGGGGGCGTTACGAGCAGTACTTC
CDR3aa: CASSFPPSLDRGRYEQYF
d_gene: TRBD1
v_gene: TRBV28
len: 18
j_gene: TRBJ2-7
abundance: .

CDR3nt: TGTGCCAGCAGTTACTCGAGCCGAGGGTCTGTCAATGAGCAGTTCTTC
CDR3aa: CASSYSSRGSVNEQFF
d_gene: .
v_gene: TRBV6-5
len: 16
j_gene: TRBJ2-1
abundance: .

CDR3nt: TGTGCCACCAGCAGAGACAGGATAGCCAAAAACATTCAGTACTTC
CDR3aa: CATSRDRIAKNIQYF
d_gene: .
v_gene: TRBV15
len: 15
j_gene: TRBJ2-4
abundance: once

CDR3nt: TGTGCCAGCAGTCCTTGGGACCCCGGGAGGGTAGCCTACGAGCAGTACTTC
CDR3aa: CASSPWDPGRVAYEQYF
d_gene: TRBD2
v_gene: TRBV27
len: 17
j_gene: TRBJ2-7
abundance: .

CDR3nt: TGTGCCAGCAGTCCCGACAGGGGGCGGGTTGAAAAACTGTTTTTT
CDR3aa: CASSPDRGRVEKLFF
d_gene: TRBD1
v_gene: TRBV27
len: 15
j_gene: TRBJ1-4
abundance: .

CDR3nt: TGTGCCAGCAGCGCCGGGACAGGGGGTCGCGAGCAGTACTTC
CDR3aa: CASSAGTGGREQYF
d_gene: TRBD1
v_gene: TRBV5-6
len: 14
j_gene: TRBJ2-7
abundance: .